These 27 T cell receptor beta chains originate from one sample sequenced in a study of CXCR3-negative and CXCR3-positive naive CD8 T cells. cDNA libraries for TRB were generated by 5' RACE incorporating UMI labels. Using the 5' RACE reads, TCRdb records one entry per CDR3 protein without DNA. The sample is made up of about 85,000 distinct CDR3 sequences, and the top ten hold about 0.8% of it. General study findings and limits: Comparison of naive cells showed more hydrophobic TRB CDR3s in CXCR3-positive than in CXCR3-negative naive cells.

The antigens these receptors bind are not known. The sample taken for sequencing was naive CXCR3+ CD8+ T cells from blood. Subset denoted: CD45RO-CCR7+CD27+CD95- naive CD8+ T cells expressing CXCR3 (TNR3+). The receptors derive from a human donor in good health. Some clones in this sample may be carry-over from other donors' samples.

This chain links TRBV28 with TRBJ1-4; TCRdb gives TRBD1 as the D gene, but with no DNA this cannot be confirmed. Germline CDR1 reads MDHEN; CDR2 reads SYDVKM. This CDR3 spans 14 amino acids. The CDR3: CASSYRGTNEKLFF. Complete variable domain (other parts from reference TRBV28 and TRBJ1-4): DVKVTQSSRYLVKRTGEKVFLECVQDMDHENMFWYRQDPGLGLRLIYFSYDVKMKEKGDIPEGYSVSREKKERFSLILESASTNQTSMYLCASSYRGTNEKLFFGSGTQLSVL.

CDR3 amino acids: CASSVGETYEQYF. This chain connects TRBV5-1 to TRBJ2-7; TCRdb gives TRBD2 as the D gene, but with no DNA this cannot be confirmed. The germline V gene encodes CDR1 SGHRS and CDR2 YFSETQ. The CDR3 extends over 13 amino acids.

The rearrangement uses TRBV27 and TRBJ2-7; lacking DNA, the TRBD2 call made by TCRdb goes unchecked. CDR3 length: 14 amino acids. Looked up from germline, CDR1 is MNHEY and CDR2 is SMNVEV (reference sequence). CDR3 protein: CASSTSGGALEQYF.

The chain recombines TRBV12-3 or TRBV12-4 with TRBJ1-5; the TCRdb D gene call, TRBD1, has no DNA to confirm it. CDR3 length: 15 amino acids. CDR3 residues: CASGGGNFGNQPQHF.

This chain connects TRBV4-3 to TRBJ2-6; TCRdb gives TRBD1 as the D gene, but with no DNA this cannot be confirmed. The CDR3 sequence is 16 residues long. Germline-derived CDR1 and CDR2 are LGHNA and YSLEER. Here the CDR3 reads CASSQGTARGANVLTF.

The chain recombines TRBV4-3 with TRBJ2-1; no DNA is available, so the TRBD2 call from TCRdb remains unchecked. The CDR3 runs 18 residues. Germline V gives CDR1 LGHNA, CDR2 YSLEER. The CDR3 is CASSQGISGISSYNEQFF.

The V and J genes are TRBV20-1 and TRBJ2-3. The CDR3 is 17 amino acids. Germline loops: CDR1 DFQATT, CDR2 SNEGSKA (reference sequence). CDR3 region: CSATASTFEGRTDTQYF.

This chain uses TRBV29-1 with TRBJ2-7; the D call of TRBD1 rests on TCRdb alone, since no DNA is present to check it. CDR1 and CDR2 (germline): SQVTM, ANQGSEA. This CDR3 comprises 12 residues. CDR3 sequence reads: CSVEGTDPEQYF.

V usage is TRBV15 and J usage is TRBJ1-1; the D gene TCRdb calls, TRBD1, cannot be checked with no DNA. Per germline, CDR1 LNHNV and CDR2 YYDKDF (reference sequence). This CDR3 spans 15 amino acids. The CDR3: CATSGGWDRNTEAFF. The whole variable domain, remainder taken from reference TRBV15 and TRBJ1-1, is DAMVIQNPRYQVTQFGKPVTLSCSQTLNHNVMYWYQQKSSQAPKLLFHYYDKDFNNEADTPDNFQSRRPNTSFCFLDIRSPGLGDTAMYLCATSGGWDRNTEAFFGQGTRLTVV.

The J gene is TRBJ2-3, the V gene TRBV29-1; the TRBD1 assignment by TCRdb is unverifiable without DNA. The V gene's germline CDR1 is SQVTM and CDR2 ANQGSEA. The CDR3 is 14 amino acids. The CDR3 sequence: CSGFGTGDTDTQYF.

The chain has TRBV5-1 and TRBJ1-6. Germline CDR1 is SGHRS and CDR2 is YFSETQ. This CDR3 contains 15 residues. CDR3 protein: CASSLDPFNDKPLHF.

The chain links TRBV6-5 to TRBJ1-2; the TCRdb call, TRBD1, lacks DNA for checking. The CDR3 loop spans 13 amino acids. Germline assignment: CDR1 MNHEY and CDR2 SVGAGI. The CDR3 sequence is CASSYGAGSGYTF.

The chain links TRBV29-1 to TRBJ2-1; TCRdb outputs TRBD2, but without DNA this stays unchecked. The CDR3 runs to 14 residues. Germline loops: CDR1 SQVTM, CDR2 ANQGSEA. CDR3 sequence reads: CSVLGLNSYNEHLF.

The chain links TRBV2 to TRBJ2-3; TCRdb gives TRBD1 as the D gene, but with no DNA this cannot be confirmed. The CDR3 spans 16 residues. Germline lookup yields CDR1 SNHLY and CDR2 FYNNEI. The CDR3 region is CASALGRVWTTDTQYF.

The chain links TRBV14 to TRBJ2-2; TCRdb indicates TRBD1, and absent DNA this call remains unverified. Germline CDR1 is SGHDN and CDR2 is FVKESK. The CDR3 has 14 amino acids. CDR3 loop: CASSYGTSNGELFF.

This chain joins TRBV7-9 and TRBJ1-1; TCRdb indicates TRBD1, and absent DNA this call remains unverified. The CDR3 runs to 16 residues. Looked up from germline, CDR1 is SEHNR and CDR2 is FQNEAQ (reference sequence). This chain's CDR3 is CASSPAYGAANTEAFF.

The gene calls are TRBV29-1 and TRBJ2-5. The germline V gene has CDR1 SQVTM and CDR2 ANQGSEA. The CDR3 is made up of 11 amino acids. Here the CDR3 reads CSVEDGETQYF.

V usage is TRBV3-1 and J usage is TRBJ2-7. Germline loops: CDR1 LGHDT, CDR2 YNNKEL (reference sequence). The CDR3 is made up of 14 amino acids. The CDR3 is CASSPGQEVNEQYF.

This sequence joins TRBV11-2 and TRBJ2-4; TCRdb returns TRBD2, unconfirmable since there is no DNA. The CDR3 covers 16 residues. Looked up from germline, CDR1 is SGHAT and CDR2 is FQNNGV. CDR3 residues: CASSTRGSKVKNIQYF.

The rearrangement links TRBV13 to TRBJ2-3; the D call from TCRdb, TRBD1, cannot be confirmed without DNA. Germline V lookup: CDR1 PRHDT, CDR2 FYEKMQ (reference sequence). The length of the CDR3 is 16 residues. The CDR3 sequence is CASSFGDRVITDTQYF. The entire variable domain, with the rest obtained from reference TRBV13 and TRBJ2-3, is as follows: AAGVIQSPRHLIKEKRETATLKCYPIPRHDTVYWYQQGPGQDPQFLISFYEKMQSDKGSIPDRFSAQQFSDYHSELNMSSLELGDSALYFCASSFGDRVITDTQYFGPGTRLTVL.

The chain links TRBV2 to TRBJ2-7; lacking DNA, the TRBD1 call made by TCRdb goes unchecked. The V gene's germline CDR1 is SNHLY and CDR2 FYNNEI. The CDR3 is 16 amino acids. The CDR3 loop is CASSEWGALSSYEQYF.

The V gene is TRBV28, the J gene TRBJ2-2; checking the TCRdb D call of TRBD2 is not possible without DNA. Germline values: CDR1 MDHEN, CDR2 SYDVKM. The CDR3 is 14 residues long. CDR3 in amino acids: CASSTDFRTGELIF.

The V and J genes are TRBV6-2 or TRBV6-3 and TRBJ2-3; TCRdb designates TRBD2, a call that cannot be tested without DNA. The CDR3 runs to 14 residues. CDR1 and CDR2 from the germline V gene are MNHEY and SVGEGT. CDR3 residues: CASSAASGADTQCF.

The J gene is TRBJ1-1, the V gene TRBV7-9; the D gene TCRdb calls, TRBD1, cannot be checked with no DNA. The CDR3 is made up of 16 amino acids. The germline gives CDR1 SEHNR, CDR2 FQNEAQ (reference sequence). The CDR3 loop is CASTPLEGQGNTEAFF.

The V call is TRBV4-3, the J call TRBJ2-3. This CDR3 is built from 17 residues. Germline-derived CDR1 and CDR2 are LGHNA and YSLEER. The CDR3 region is CASSQDAQEVSTDTQYF.

The rearrangement joins TRBV12-3 or TRBV12-4 to TRBJ1-5; TCRdb designates TRBD1, a call that cannot be tested without DNA. The CDR3 runs 15 residues. The CDR3 spells CASSLSAGRYQPQHF.

The V gene is TRBV5-4, the J gene TRBJ2-7; the D call of TRBD1 rests on TCRdb alone, since no DNA is present to check it. The CDR3 length is 12 residues. The germline gives CDR1 SGHNT, CDR2 YYREEE (reference sequence). CDR3 residues: CASSLEGRLLYF.